This T cell receptor beta chain originates from a study of blood T cells in healthy people across ages. Study-wide results and caveats: The CMV status of each donor remained undetermined, and this could have confounded shifts in expanded clonotypes.

Germline V gives CDR1 LGHDT, CDR2 YNNKEL (reference sequence). The CDR3 length is 16 residues. Using a J-beta primer mix together with a sample-barcoded 5' primer, a second PCR was run for about 6 to 12 cycles. TCRdb itself ran the 5' RACE reads through MiXCR, one entry per CDR3 protein. The sample has more than 1,000,000 distinct CDR3 sequences, around 27% seen once; the top ten hold approximately 0.79%. In regard to this clonotype: Antigen specificity is unknown.

These data also featured in a second study, about T cells of mothers and their children.

The chain is built from TRBV3-1 and TRBJ2-5; 11 bases map to TRBD2. The J call may be mistaken, given a closer DNA end match to TRBJ2-1. The sequence came from a girl aged 2 to 10 in good health. Sequencing used blood. The DNA for the CDR3 is TGTGCCAGCAGCCACCTAGCGGGAGGCCCCGTCCATGAGCAGTTCTTC. It encodes CASSHLAGGPVHEQFF.